This TCR beta chain was sequenced in a study of cytomegalovirus exposure and HLA in healthy donors. Nominal health characterized the donors when sampled, though unrecorded immune exposures were likely. Germline-derived CDR1 and CDR2 are LNHNV and YYDKDF (reference sequence). This CDR3 contains 14 residues. The V end was cut by 3 bases, the J end by 5 bases, with 14 bases between. PCR was performed using 60 Vbeta and 13 Jbeta primers. Sequencing used immunoSEQ multiplex PCR; TCRdb keeps in-frame clones, though not all of them. The sample holds 120,000 or so clones; about 72% are singletons and the top ten take roughly 1.6%.

V and J are TRBV15 and TRBJ2-7; D not resolved. The TCR sequence derives from a man aged 30-40 years in good health and CMV-seropositive. The sequenced sample was PBMCs. Here the CDR3 DNA reads TGTGCCACCAGCAGTGGGTTTGGCGGAGACGAGCAGTACTTC. This codes for CATSSGFGGDEQYF.